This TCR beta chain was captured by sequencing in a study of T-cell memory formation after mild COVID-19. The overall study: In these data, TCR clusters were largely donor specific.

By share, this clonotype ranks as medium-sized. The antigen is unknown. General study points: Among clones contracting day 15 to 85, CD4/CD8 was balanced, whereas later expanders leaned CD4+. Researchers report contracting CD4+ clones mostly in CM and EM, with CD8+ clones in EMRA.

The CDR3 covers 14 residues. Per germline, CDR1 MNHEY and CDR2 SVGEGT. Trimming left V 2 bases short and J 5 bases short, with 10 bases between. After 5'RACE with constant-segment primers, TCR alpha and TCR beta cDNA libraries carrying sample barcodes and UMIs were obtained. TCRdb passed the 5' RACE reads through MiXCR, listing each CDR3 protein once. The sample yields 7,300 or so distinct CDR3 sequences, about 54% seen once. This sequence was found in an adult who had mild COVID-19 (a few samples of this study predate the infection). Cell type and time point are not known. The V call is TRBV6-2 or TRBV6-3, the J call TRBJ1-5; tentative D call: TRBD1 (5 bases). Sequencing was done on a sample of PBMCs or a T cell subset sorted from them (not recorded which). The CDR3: CASSYPGSHQPQHF. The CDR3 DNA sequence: TGTGCCAGCAGTTACCCAGGGAGCCATCAGCCCCAGCATTTT.